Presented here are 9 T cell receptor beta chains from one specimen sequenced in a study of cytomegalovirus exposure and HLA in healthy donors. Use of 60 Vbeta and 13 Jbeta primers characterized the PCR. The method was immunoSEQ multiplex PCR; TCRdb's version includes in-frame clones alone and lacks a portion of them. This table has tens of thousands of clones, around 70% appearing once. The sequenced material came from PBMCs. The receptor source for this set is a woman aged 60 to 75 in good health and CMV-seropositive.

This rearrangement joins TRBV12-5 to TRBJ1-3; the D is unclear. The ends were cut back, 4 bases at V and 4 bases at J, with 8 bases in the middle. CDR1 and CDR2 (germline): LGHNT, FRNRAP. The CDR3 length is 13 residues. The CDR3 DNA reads TGTGCTAGTGGTTCCGGGGAGGGAAACACCATATATTTT. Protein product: CASGSGEGNTIYF.

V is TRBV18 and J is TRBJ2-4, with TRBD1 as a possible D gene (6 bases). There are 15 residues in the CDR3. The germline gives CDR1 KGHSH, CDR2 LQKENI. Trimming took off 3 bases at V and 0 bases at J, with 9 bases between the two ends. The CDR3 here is CASSPGQLAKNIQYF. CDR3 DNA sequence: TGTGCCAGCTCACCTGGACAGCTAGCCAAAAACATTCAGTACTTC.

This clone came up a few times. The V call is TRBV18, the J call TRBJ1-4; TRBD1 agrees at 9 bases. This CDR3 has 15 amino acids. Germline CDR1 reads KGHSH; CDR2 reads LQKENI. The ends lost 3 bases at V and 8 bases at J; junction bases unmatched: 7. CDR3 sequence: CASSPDRGAGEKLFF. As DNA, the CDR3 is TGTGCCAGCTCACCGGACAGGGGCGCCGGGGAAAAACTGTTTTTT.

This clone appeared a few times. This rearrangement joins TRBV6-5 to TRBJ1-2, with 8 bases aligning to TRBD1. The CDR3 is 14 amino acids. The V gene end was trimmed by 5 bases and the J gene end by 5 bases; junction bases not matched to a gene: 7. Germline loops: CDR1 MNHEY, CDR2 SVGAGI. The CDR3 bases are TGTGCCAGCAGTCCCCAGGACAGGGTGTATGGCTACACCTTC. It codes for CASSPQDRVYGYTF.

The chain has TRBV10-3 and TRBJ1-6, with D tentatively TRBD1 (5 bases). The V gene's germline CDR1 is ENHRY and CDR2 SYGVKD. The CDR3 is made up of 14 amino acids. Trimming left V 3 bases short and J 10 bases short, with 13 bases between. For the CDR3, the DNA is TGTGCCATCAGTGAAGGGGAGGGAGTCTCACCCCTCCACTTT. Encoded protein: CAISEGEGVSPLHF.

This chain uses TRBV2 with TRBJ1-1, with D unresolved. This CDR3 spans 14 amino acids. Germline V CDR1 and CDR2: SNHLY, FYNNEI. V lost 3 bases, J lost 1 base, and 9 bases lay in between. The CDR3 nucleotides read TGTGCCAGCAGTGACGGGAGGCGGAACACTGAAGCTTTCTTT. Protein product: CASSDGRRNTEAFF.

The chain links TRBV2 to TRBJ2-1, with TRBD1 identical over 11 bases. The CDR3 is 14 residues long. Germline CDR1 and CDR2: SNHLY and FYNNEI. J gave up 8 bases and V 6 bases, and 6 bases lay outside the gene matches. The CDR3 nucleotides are TGTGCCAGCAGACCCGGGACAGGGGGTTATGAGCAGTTCTTC. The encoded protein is CASRPGTGGYEQFF.

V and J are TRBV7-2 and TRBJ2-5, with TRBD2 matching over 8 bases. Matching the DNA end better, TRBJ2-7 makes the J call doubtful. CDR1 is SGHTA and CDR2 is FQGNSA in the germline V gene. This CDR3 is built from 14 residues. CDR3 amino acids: CASSISGDSYEQYF. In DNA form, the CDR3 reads TGTGCCAGCAGCATTAGCGGGGACTCCTACGAGCAGTACTTC.

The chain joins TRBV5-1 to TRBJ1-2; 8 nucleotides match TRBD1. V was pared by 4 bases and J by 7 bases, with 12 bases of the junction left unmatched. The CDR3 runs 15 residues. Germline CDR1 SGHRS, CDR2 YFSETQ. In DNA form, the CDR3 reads TGCGCCAGCAGCCCGGGGGGACAGGTTCGCGCTGGCTACACCTTC. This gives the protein CASSPGGQVRAGYTF.